This is a list of T cell receptor beta chains from one sample in a study of OX40 agonist ivuxolimab in advanced cancers. Clones were sequenced by immunoSEQ multiplex PCR, and TCRdb holds only the in-frame ones, with some missing. The table has about 59,000 clones, approximately 80% seen once. The sequencing used CD4+ or CD8+ T cells sorted from blood, collected in a trial of the OX40 agonist ivuxolimab. The receptor source for this set is an adult with an advanced solid tumor such as melanoma, head and neck, liver or kidney cancer. The CDR3 runs from the conserved cysteine through the conserved F or W. Fields, in order: V gene, D gene, J gene, clone size, CDR3 DNA, CDR3 protein. The D gene is left open where the match is weak. Rows give clone size only sometimes, using once, few, many, or a class for an expanded clone.

V: TRBV28
D: -
J: TRBJ1-5
size: -
DNA: TGTGGGACGTGGACAGACAATCAGCCCCAGCATTTT
CDR3: CGTWTDNQPQHF

V: TRBV19
D: -
J: TRBJ1-1
size: -
DNA: TGTGCTGATAAGAACACTGAAGCTTTCTTT
CDR3: CADKNTEAFF

V: TRBV19
D: -
J: TRBJ1-5
size: -
DNA: TGTGCCAGTACCCGGGACCCGGGCAGCAATCAGCCCCAGCATTTT
CDR3: CASTRDPGSNQPQHF

V: TRBV2
D: -
J: TRBJ1-6
size: -
DNA: TGTGCCAGCAGTTGGGGGGTTCGAATAGATTCACCCCTCCACTTT
CDR3: CASSWGVRIDSPLHF

V: TRBV7-2
D: -
J: TRBJ2-5
size: once
DNA: TGTGCCAGTGGGGCAAGGGCGGAGACCCAGTACTTC
CDR3: CASGARAETQYF

V: TRBV6-6
D: -
J: TRBJ2-5
size: few
DNA: TGTGCCAGCAGTACCCCGGGCCAAGAGACCCAGTACTTC
CDR3: CASSTPGQETQYF

V: TRBV12-5
D: TRBD1
J: TRBJ2-7
size: -
DNA: TGTGCTAGTGGTTTTCCCGGGGGACAGGGCCCCTACGAGCAGTACTTC
CDR3: CASGFPGGQGPYEQYF

V: TRBV18
D: TRBD2
J: TRBJ2-1
size: once
DNA: TGTGCCAGCTCCCCTATCCGAGCGGGAGTCAGGAATGAGCAGTTCTTC
CDR3: CASSPIRAGVRNEQFF

V: TRBV28
D: TRBD1
J: TRBJ1-2
size: -
DNA: TGTGCCAGCAGTCCCTCGGACAGGGGTGGCTACACCTTC
CDR3: CASSPSDRGGYTF

V: TRBV14
D: TRBD1
J: TRBJ2-4
size: -
DNA: TGTGCCAGCAGCCAACCCGGCGGGGACAGGGAAAAAAACATTCAGTACTTC
CDR3: CASSQPGGDREKNIQYF

V: TRBV7-3
D: -
J: TRBJ2-3
size: once
DNA: TGTGCCAGCAGCTCCCAGGGACAAGGGGAAGTCACAGATACGCAGTATTTT
CDR3: CASSSQGQGEVTDTQYF

V: TRBV5-1
D: TRBD1
J: TRBJ2-7
size: -
DNA: TGCGCCAGCAGCGCCGGGGACAGTCCTTACTACGAGCAGTACTTC
CDR3: CASSAGDSPYYEQYF

V: TRBV6-5
D: -
J: TRBJ1-2
size: -
DNA: TGTGCCAGCAGTTATGACTCGCAGGCTAACTATGGCTACACCTTC
CDR3: CASSYDSQANYGYTF